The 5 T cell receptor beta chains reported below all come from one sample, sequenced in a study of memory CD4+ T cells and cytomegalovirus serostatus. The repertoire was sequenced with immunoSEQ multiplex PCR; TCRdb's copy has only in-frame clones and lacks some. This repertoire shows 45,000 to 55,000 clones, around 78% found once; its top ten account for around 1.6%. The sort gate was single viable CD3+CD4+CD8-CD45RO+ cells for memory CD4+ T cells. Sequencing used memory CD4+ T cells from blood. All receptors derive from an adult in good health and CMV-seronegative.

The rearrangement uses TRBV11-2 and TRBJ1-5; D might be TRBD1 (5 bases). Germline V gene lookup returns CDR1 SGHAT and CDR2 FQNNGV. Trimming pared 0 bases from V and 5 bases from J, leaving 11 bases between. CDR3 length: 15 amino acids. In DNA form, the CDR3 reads TGTGCCAGCAGCTTAGATGCACAGGACTATCAGCCCCAGCATTTT. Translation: CASSLDAQDYQPQHF.

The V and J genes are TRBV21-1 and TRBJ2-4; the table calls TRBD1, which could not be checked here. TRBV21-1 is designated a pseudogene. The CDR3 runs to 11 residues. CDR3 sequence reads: CASTLGAIQYF. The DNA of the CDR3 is TGTGCCAGCACCCTAGGGGCAATTCAGTACTTC.

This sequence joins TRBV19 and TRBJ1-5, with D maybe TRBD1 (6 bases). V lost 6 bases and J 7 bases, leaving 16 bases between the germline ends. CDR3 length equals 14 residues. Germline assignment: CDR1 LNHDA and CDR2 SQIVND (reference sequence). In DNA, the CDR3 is TGTGCCAGTAGGAACAGGGATGTGCGGCAGCCCCAGCATTTT. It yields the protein CASRNRDVRQPQHF.

The CDR3: CASSFPSRNTDTQYF. DNA of the CDR3: TGTGCCAGCAGCTTTCCTAGCAGGAACACAGATACGCAGTATTTT. The chain links TRBV5-4 to TRBJ2-3; weak D call: TRBD2 (5 bases). Germline CDR1 and CDR2: SGHNT and YYREEE (reference sequence). V was shortened by 2 bases and J by 2 bases, with 12 bases between the two germline ends. The CDR3 sequence is 15 residues long.

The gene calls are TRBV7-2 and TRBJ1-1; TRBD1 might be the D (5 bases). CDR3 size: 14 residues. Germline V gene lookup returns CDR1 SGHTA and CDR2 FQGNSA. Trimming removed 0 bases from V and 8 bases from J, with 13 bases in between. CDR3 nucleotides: TGTGCCAGCAGCTTAGCCGGGGCCCGATCAGAAGCTTTCTTT. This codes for CASSLAGARSEAFF.